This T cell receptor (beta chain) was observed in a study of T cell repertoires in cytomegalovirus infection. Turning to the study itself: Public TCR beta signature analysis indicated the presence of both CMV infection and matching HLA type. Study observations and caveats: Using cumulative public TCR beta family frequency, the authors identified those who carried CMV together with the relevant HLA. The ex vivo response was dominated by HLA-C-restricted CMV-specific TCR beta clonotypes.

This clonotype was recorded many times. Its antigen is unknown. TCRdb passed the reads through MiXCR, listing each CDR3 protein once. Counted here are 110,000 to 150,000 distinct CDR3 sequences, roughly 6% occurring once; the ten biggest clones make up roughly 18%. The junction had 5 bases not matched to a gene; V was cut back by 5 bases and J by 3 bases. Germline V gives CDR1 SGHTA, CDR2 FQGNSA. The length of the CDR3 is 14 residues. The chain couples TRBV7-2 to TRBJ1-1, with 8 bases lining up with TRBD1. Material for sequencing was PBMCs. This receptor was obtained from a human donor in good health (CMV status not recorded). Some clones in this sample may be carry-over from other donors' samples. The CDR3 reads CASSRDRGDTEAFF. CDR3 DNA sequence: TGTGCCAGCAGCCGAGACAGGGGCGACACTGAAGCTTTCTTT.